The 2 T cell receptor beta chains below all came from one sample that was sequenced in a study of metastatic and nonmetastatic thyroid tumors (dated by TCRdb to the early 2020s). No patient had received any treatment before thyroid surgery. Library generation was performed with PCR. For sequencing, an Illumina HiSeq 4000 was employed. TCRdb itself trimmed the public reads at Q25 with fastp, ran MiXCR and retained productive beta chains. The sample data list roughly 25,000 clones, and around 20% of these were observed just once. The top ten clonotypes cover approximately 30% of the sample. The sequencing sample was made of blood. The source is a male donor with papillary thyroid cancer or a benign thyroid nodule (not recorded which). Some clones in this sample may be carry-over from other donors' samples.

V gene TRBV20-1 combines with J gene TRBJ1-1, with D unclear. The CDR3 loop spans 12 amino acids. Germline V gives CDR1 DFQATT, CDR2 SNEGSKA (reference sequence). V was clipped by 8 bases and J by 6 bases, with 16 bases between them. CDR3 sequence reads: CSLWTSLPEAFF. The CDR3 coding sequence is TGCAGTCTCTGGACGTCTCTCCCTGAAGCTTTCTTT.

The chain uses TRBV4-3 and TRBJ1-6; a weak D match, TRBD1 (6 bases). The CDR3 runs to 16 residues. Deletions cut 4 bases from V and 5 bases from J, with 15 bases between. Germline V gene sequence: CDR1 LGHNA, CDR2 YSLEER. The CDR3 nucleotides are TGCGCCAGCAGCCCCCATAGGACAGAAAATAATTCACCCCTCCACTTT. It codes for CASSPHRTENNSPLHF.